A few counts support the clone carrying this TCR beta chain. V lost 4 bases to trimming and J lost 3 bases, with 10 bases between them. This CDR3 contains 13 residues. Germline V gives CDR1 SGHRS, CDR2 YFSETQ. Unique molecular identifiers tagged the TCRbeta library. From the PCR reads, TCRdb called clonotypes with MiXCR, one entry per CDR3 protein. The sample carries approximately 650,000 distinct CDR3 sequences, around 14% recorded once. The sample comes from a study of T-cell reconstitution after alpha-beta-depleted transplantation in children. The chain recombines TRBV5-1 with TRBJ2-5, with a possible D match to TRBD1 (6 bases). The material was PBMCs, obtained before TCRalphabeta/CD19-depleted stem cell transplant. The TCR comes from a girl aged 2-10 years with congenital amegakaryocytic thrombocytopenia, due to receive a stem cell transplant. Written as DNA, the CDR3 is TGCGCCAGCAGCGCCCGGGACAAAGAGACCCAGTACTTC. Residues: CASSARDKETQYF.